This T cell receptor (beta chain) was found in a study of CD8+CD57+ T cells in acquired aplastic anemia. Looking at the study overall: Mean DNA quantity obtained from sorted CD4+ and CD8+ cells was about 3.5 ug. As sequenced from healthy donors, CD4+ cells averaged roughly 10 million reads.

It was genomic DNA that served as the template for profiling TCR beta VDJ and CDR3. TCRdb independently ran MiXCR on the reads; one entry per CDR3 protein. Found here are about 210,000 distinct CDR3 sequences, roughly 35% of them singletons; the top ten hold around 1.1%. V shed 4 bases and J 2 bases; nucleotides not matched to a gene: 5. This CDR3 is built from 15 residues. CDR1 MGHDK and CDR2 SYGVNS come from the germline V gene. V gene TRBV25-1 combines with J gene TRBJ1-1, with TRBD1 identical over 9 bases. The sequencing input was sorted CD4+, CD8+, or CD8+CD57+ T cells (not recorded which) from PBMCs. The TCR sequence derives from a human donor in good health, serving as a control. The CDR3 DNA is TGTGCCAGCAGTGGGGGACAGGGCAGCAACACTGAAGCTTTCTTT. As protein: CASSGGQGSNTEAFF.